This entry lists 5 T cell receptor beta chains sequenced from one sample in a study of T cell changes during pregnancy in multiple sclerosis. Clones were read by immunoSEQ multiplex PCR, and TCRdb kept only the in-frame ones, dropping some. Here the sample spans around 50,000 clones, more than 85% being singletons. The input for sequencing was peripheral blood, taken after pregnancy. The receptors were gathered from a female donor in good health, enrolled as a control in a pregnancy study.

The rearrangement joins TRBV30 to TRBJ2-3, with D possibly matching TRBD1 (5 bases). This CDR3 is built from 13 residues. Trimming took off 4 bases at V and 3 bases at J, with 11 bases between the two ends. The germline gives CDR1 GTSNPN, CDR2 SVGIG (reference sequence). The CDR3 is CAWNVGVTDTQYF. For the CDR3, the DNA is TGTGCCTGGAATGTAGGGGTGACAGATACGCAGTATTTT.

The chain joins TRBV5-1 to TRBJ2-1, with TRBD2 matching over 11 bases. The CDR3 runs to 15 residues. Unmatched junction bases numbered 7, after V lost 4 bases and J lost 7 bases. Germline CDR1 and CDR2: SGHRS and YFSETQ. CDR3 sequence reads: CASSPGASGGNEQFF. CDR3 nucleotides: TGCGCCAGCAGCCCTGGAGCTAGCGGGGGGAATGAGCAGTTCTTC.

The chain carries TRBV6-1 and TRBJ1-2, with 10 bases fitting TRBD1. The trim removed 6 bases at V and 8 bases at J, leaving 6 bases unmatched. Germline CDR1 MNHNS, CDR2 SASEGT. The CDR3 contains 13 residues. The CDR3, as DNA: TGTGCCAGCAGAGTCCAGACAGGGGGCGGCTACACCTTC. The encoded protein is CASRVQTGGGYTF.

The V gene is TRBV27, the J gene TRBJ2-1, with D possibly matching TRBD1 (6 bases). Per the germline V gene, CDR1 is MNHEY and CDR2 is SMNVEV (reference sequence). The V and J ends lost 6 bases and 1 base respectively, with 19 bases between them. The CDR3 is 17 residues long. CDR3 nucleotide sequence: TGTGCCAGCAGCCCGGAAGTGGGGGCCCTGTCCTACAATGAGCAGTTCTTC. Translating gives CASSPEVGALSYNEQFF.

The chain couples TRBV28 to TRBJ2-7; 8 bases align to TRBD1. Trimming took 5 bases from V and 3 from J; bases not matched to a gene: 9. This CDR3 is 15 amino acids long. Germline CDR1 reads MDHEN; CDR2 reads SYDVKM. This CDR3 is CASSETGTGLYEQYF. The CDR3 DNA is TGTGCCAGCAGTGAGACCGGGACAGGCCTCTACGAGCAGTACTTC.